These 4 T cell receptor beta chains were all obtained from the same sample, sequenced in a study of T cell responses to AZD1222 COVID-19 vaccine. Using immunoSEQ multiplex PCR, the repertoire was profiled, and TCRdb retains in-frame clones only, with some absent. The sample has roughly 90,000 clones, over 80% seen once; the top ten hold 4.5% to 5.5%. The sample consisted of peripheral blood, taken on day 0 of MenACWY control vaccination. The receptors were gathered from an adult in good health.

The V call is TRBV3-1 (or the pseudogene TRBV3-2), the J call TRBJ2-7, with 9 positions matching TRBD2. The CDR3 sequence is 15 residues long. The trim removed 3 bases at V and 4 bases at J, leaving 7 bases unmatched. Germline V gene data show CDR1 as LGHDT and CDR2 as YNNKEL (reference sequence). The CDR3: CASSQASGKGYEQYF. DNA of the CDR3: TGTGCCAGCAGCCAGGCTAGCGGGAAAGGGTACGAGCAGTACTTC.

The chain is built from TRBV27 and TRBJ1-5, with unresolved D. The germline V and J ends were trimmed by 3 bases and 2 bases, with 5 bases remaining between them. Germline-derived CDR1 and CDR2 are MNHEY and SMNVEV (reference sequence). This CDR3 region has 13 residues. The CDR3 reads CASSFAGNQPQHF. CDR3 sequence (DNA): TGTGCCAGCAGTTTCGCAGGCAATCAGCCCCAGCATTTT.

This clone has a handful of counts. This chain joins TRBV4-3 and TRBJ2-7, with D possibly TRBD2 on 6 matching bases. Germline V gives CDR1 LGHNA, CDR2 YSLEER. The germline V and J ends were trimmed by 0 bases and 5 bases, with 20 bases remaining between them. The CDR3 runs 17 residues. The CDR3 spells CASSQDPPTSFWNEQYF. The CDR3 DNA reads as TGCGCCAGCAGCCAAGATCCCCCGACTAGTTTTTGGAACGAGCAGTACTTC.

This clone was seen a single time. V usage is TRBV18 and J usage is TRBJ1-4; D might be TRBD1 (6 bases). Germline CDR1 and CDR2: KGHSH and LQKENI. V was clipped by 3 bases and J by 3 bases, with 17 bases between them. The CDR3 is made up of 17 amino acids. For the CDR3, the DNA is TGTGCCAGCTCACCCTACCGAGTGGGGGGCCCTAATGAAAAACTGTTTTTT. As protein: CASSPYRVGGPNEKLFF.